This entry features one T cell receptor beta chain sequence. Per the original data handling: Counts of nucleated cells, estimated from reference gene primer amplification, were obtained. Produced via immunoSEQ multiplex PCR; TCRdb's table is partial and in-frame only. That table is the source of V, J and clone size, and D and trimming were worked out from the DNA. The sample includes roughly 250,000 clones, about 85% of them seen just once. The data derive from a study of blood T cell repertoires in COVID-19. About the research overall: Whether acute or convalescent, the COVID-19 samples came from the United States, Italy and Spain. T cells, B-cell-depleted T cells, or PBMCs supplied cDNA or gDNA.

CDR1 and CDR2 from the germline V gene are SGHDT and YYEEEE. The CDR3 contains 14 residues. V gave up 5 bases and J gave up 7 bases; unmatched junction bases: 7. The chain recombines TRBV5-6 with TRBJ1-2; 11 bases match TRBD1. Input material: peripheral blood. The clonotype originates from a man between 35 and 55 years old with acute or convalescent COVID-19. CDR3 amino acids: CASRLGQGASGYTF. The DNA of the CDR3 is TGTGCCAGCAGACTAGGACAGGGGGCGAGTGGCTACACCTTC.